These T cell receptor beta chains were read from a single sample in a study of cytomegalovirus exposure and HLA in healthy donors. TCRdb's table, derived via immunoSEQ multiplex PCR, lists solely in-frame clones and lacks some. The repertoire shows 130,000 or so clones; the top ten hold 1.7%. Sequenced material: PBMCs. The receptor set was obtained from a man aged 18 to 29 in good health and CMV-seronegative. Each CDR3 is given with its conserved first and last residue. Each record gives: D gene, J gene, V gene, CDR3 DNA, CDR3 protein. A D gene is named only where the DNA matches it firmly.

d_gene: .
j_gene: TRBJ2-2
v_gene: TRBV5-1
CDR3nt: TGCGCCAGCACCTACAACAGAAGGGAGACCGGGGAGCTGTTTTTT
CDR3aa: CASTYNRRETGELFF

d_gene: .
j_gene: TRBJ1-5
v_gene: TRBV7-2
CDR3nt: TGTGCCAGCAGCTTAAGAGGGCATAGCAATCAGCCCCAGCATTTT
CDR3aa: CASSLRGHSNQPQHF

d_gene: .
j_gene: TRBJ2-7
v_gene: TRBV15
CDR3nt: TGTGCCACCAGCAAGACCCAGGGCTCCGAGCAGTACTTC
CDR3aa: CATSKTQGSEQYF

d_gene: .
j_gene: TRBJ2-7
v_gene: TRBV20-1
CDR3nt: TGCAGTGCTAGAGGGCCAGGCGAGCAGTACTTC
CDR3aa: CSARGPGEQYF

d_gene: .
j_gene: TRBJ2-7
v_gene: TRBV7-9
CDR3nt: TGTGCCAGCAGCTTACCCCAAGCCGCCTACGAGCAGTACTTC
CDR3aa: CASSLPQAAYEQYF

d_gene: .
j_gene: TRBJ1-1
v_gene: TRBV7-9
CDR3nt: TGTGCCAGCAGCCCCCCAGAACAGGGTACTGAAGCTTTCTTT
CDR3aa: CASSPPEQGTEAFF

d_gene: TRBD2
j_gene: TRBJ2-3
v_gene: TRBV27
CDR3nt: TGTGCCAGCAGTGAACTAGCGGGAGGCCATTCTGGGCAGTATTTT
CDR3aa: CASSELAGGHSGQYF

d_gene: .
j_gene: TRBJ2-5
v_gene: TRBV28
CDR3nt: TGTGCCAGCGGGTCTACAGGGATCGTCGAGACCCAGTACTTC
CDR3aa: CASGSTGIVETQYF

d_gene: .
j_gene: TRBJ1-5
v_gene: TRBV28
CDR3nt: TGTGCCAGCAGAGGACAAACAGGGTCTGGCCAGCCCCAGCATTTT
CDR3aa: CASRGQTGSGQPQHF

d_gene: TRBD2
j_gene: TRBJ2-7
v_gene: TRBV7-2
CDR3nt: TGTGCTGAGGGACTAGCGGGTTTGGACGAGCAGTACTTC
CDR3aa: CAEGLAGLDEQYF

d_gene: TRBD1
j_gene: TRBJ1-1
v_gene: TRBV4-1
CDR3nt: TGCGCCAGCAGCCAAGGGGGGACAGGGGGCACTGAAGCTTTCTTT
CDR3aa: CASSQGGTGGTEAFF

d_gene: TRBD1
j_gene: TRBJ1-1
v_gene: TRBV27
CDR3nt: TGTGCCAGCAGTCCAACCAGACAGGGTTGGACTGAAGCTTTCTTT
CDR3aa: CASSPTRQGWTEAFF

d_gene: .
j_gene: TRBJ1-1
v_gene: TRBV11-2
CDR3nt: TGTGCCAGCAGCTTAGAGCAGGGAACCATGAACACTGAAGCTTTCTTT
CDR3aa: CASSLEQGTMNTEAFF

d_gene: TRBD1
j_gene: TRBJ1-1
v_gene: TRBV7-8
CDR3nt: TGTGCCAGCAGCTTAAGGGCGGGACAGGGCGGAGTCACTGAAGCTTTCTTT
CDR3aa: CASSLRAGQGGVTEAFF

d_gene: TRBD1
j_gene: TRBJ2-7
v_gene: TRBV7-8
CDR3nt: TGTGCCAGCAGGGCTAGGACAGGTGCCTACGAGCAGTACTTC
CDR3aa: CASRARTGAYEQYF

d_gene: .
j_gene: TRBJ2-5
v_gene: TRBV18
CDR3nt: TGTGCCAGCTTACGAACATTCGATTCCAAAGAGACCCAGTACTTC
CDR3aa: CASLRTFDSKETQYF

d_gene: TRBD2
j_gene: TRBJ2-1
v_gene: TRBV13
CDR3nt: TGTGCCAGCAGCCTCGCTGGGATAGCGGGGGGTACTGAGCAGTTCTTC
CDR3aa: CASSLAGIAGGTEQFF

d_gene: TRBD1
j_gene: TRBJ2-5
v_gene: TRBV5-4
CDR3nt: TGTGCCAGCAGCTCCGAACAGGGGGAAGAGACCCAGTACTTC
CDR3aa: CASSSEQGEETQYF

d_gene: .
j_gene: TRBJ2-5
v_gene: TRBV28
CDR3nt: TGTGCCAGCAGTTTGAGGGATACGAATAAAGGAAAGTACTTC
CDR3aa: CASSLRDTNKGKYF

d_gene: TRBD2
j_gene: TRBJ2-7
v_gene: TRBV5-4
CDR3nt: TGTGCCAGCAGCTTCGGGACTAGCGGGGTTATTACCTACGAGCAGTACTTC
CDR3aa: CASSFGTSGVITYEQYF

d_gene: .
j_gene: TRBJ1-2
v_gene: TRBV27
CDR3nt: TGTGCCAGCAAGGGGTACTATGGCTACACCTTC
CDR3aa: CASKGYYGYTF

d_gene: TRBD2
j_gene: TRBJ2-1
v_gene: TRBV5-1
CDR3nt: TGCGCCAGCAGCCCCGAATCTAGCGGATACAATGAGCAGTTCTTC
CDR3aa: CASSPESSGYNEQFF

d_gene: .
j_gene: TRBJ1-1
v_gene: TRBV25-1
CDR3nt: TGTGCCAGCAGTGAACCGGGAGGAGGCACTGAAGCTTTCTTT
CDR3aa: CASSEPGGGTEAFF

d_gene: .
j_gene: TRBJ1-1
v_gene: TRBV11-2
CDR3nt: TGTGCCAGCAGCTTAGTCACGGGCACTGAAGCTTTCTTT
CDR3aa: CASSLVTGTEAFF

d_gene: TRBD1
j_gene: TRBJ1-1
v_gene: TRBV5-1
CDR3nt: TGCGCCAGCAGCTTTCGGGACAGGAACACTGAAGCTTTCTTT
CDR3aa: CASSFRDRNTEAFF

d_gene: .
j_gene: TRBJ2-7
v_gene: TRBV5-1
CDR3nt: TGCGCCAGCAGCGTTACAGGGCGCGACGAGCAGTACTTC
CDR3aa: CASSVTGRDEQYF

d_gene: TRBD2
j_gene: TRBJ2-2
v_gene: TRBV9
CDR3nt: TGTGCCAGCACCCCGGGAGGTAACACCGGGGAGCTGTTTTTT
CDR3aa: CASTPGGNTGELFF

d_gene: TRBD2
j_gene: TRBJ2-2
v_gene: TRBV7-8
CDR3nt: TGTGCCAGCAGCTTAGCTCTAGCGGGGGGGATGAGCACCGGGGAGCTGTTTTTT
CDR3aa: CASSLALAGGMSTGELFF

d_gene: .
j_gene: TRBJ1-4
v_gene: TRBV6-6
CDR3nt: TGTGCCAGCAGTCAACAGAAAATTAATGAAAAACTGTTTTTT
CDR3aa: CASSQQKINEKLFF

d_gene: TRBD2
j_gene: TRBJ2-1
v_gene: TRBV7-9
CDR3nt: TGTGCCAGCAGCCTTCTAACTAGCGACTCCTACAATGAGCAGTTCTTC
CDR3aa: CASSLLTSDSYNEQFF

d_gene: TRBD1
j_gene: TRBJ2-3
v_gene: TRBV7-9
CDR3nt: TGTGCCAGCAGCTCGGCGCAGGGGGCTGGAGATACGCAGTATTTT
CDR3aa: CASSSAQGAGDTQYF

d_gene: TRBD1
j_gene: TRBJ2-2
v_gene: TRBV7-2
CDR3nt: TGTGCCAGCAGAAAGGATGTCAGGACAGGGGGCACCGGGGAGCTGTTTTTT
CDR3aa: CASRKDVRTGGTGELFF

d_gene: .
j_gene: TRBJ2-3
v_gene: TRBV11-2
CDR3nt: TGTGCCAGCAGCTCAAGACTCACAGATACGCAGTATTTT
CDR3aa: CASSSRLTDTQYF

d_gene: .
j_gene: TRBJ1-3
v_gene: TRBV7-8
CDR3nt: TGTGCCAGCAGCTTAGGAAGACAGGCTGGAAACACCATATATTTT
CDR3aa: CASSLGRQAGNTIYF

d_gene: .
j_gene: TRBJ1-3
v_gene: TRBV25-1
CDR3nt: TGTGCCAGCAGTGGGCGGCCCTTATGGTCCACCATATATTTT
CDR3aa: CASSGRPLWSTIYF

d_gene: .
j_gene: TRBJ1-1
v_gene: TRBV6-5
CDR3nt: TGTGCCAGCAGTTACCAGGGTTTAATCTTCTTT
CDR3aa: CASSYQGLIFF

d_gene: TRBD1
j_gene: TRBJ2-1
v_gene: TRBV5-1
CDR3nt: TGCGCCAGCAAGGTGGGGGACAGGGACTACAATGAGCAGTTCTTC
CDR3aa: CASKVGDRDYNEQFF

d_gene: .
j_gene: TRBJ1-1
v_gene: TRBV13
CDR3nt: TGTGCCAGCAGCTTACCCTCGCCGGGTGCTGAAGCTTTCTTT
CDR3aa: CASSLPSPGAEAFF

d_gene: .
j_gene: TRBJ1-4
v_gene: TRBV4-2
CDR3nt: TGTGCCAGCAGCCAAGATTGGGCCCCTAATGAAAAACTGTTTTTT
CDR3aa: CASSQDWAPNEKLFF

d_gene: TRBD2
j_gene: TRBJ2-1
v_gene: TRBV9
CDR3nt: TGTGCCAGCAGGCCCGGAACTAGCGATAAAGATGAGCAGTTCTTC
CDR3aa: CASRPGTSDKDEQFF

d_gene: TRBD1
j_gene: TRBJ2-1
v_gene: TRBV28
CDR3nt: TGTGCCAGCAGCGGGACAGGCTCCTACAATGAGCAGTTCTTC
CDR3aa: CASSGTGSYNEQFF

d_gene: .
j_gene: TRBJ2-3
v_gene: TRBV4-1
CDR3nt: TGCGCCAGCAGCCAATACTCGAAAGCCACAGATACGCAGTATTTT
CDR3aa: CASSQYSKATDTQYF

d_gene: .
j_gene: TRBJ2-3
v_gene: TRBV9
CDR3nt: TGTGCCAGCAACGAACTAGCTACAGATACGCAGTATTTT
CDR3aa: CASNELATDTQYF

d_gene: TRBD2
j_gene: TRBJ2-1
v_gene: TRBV5-3
CDR3nt: TGTGCCAGAAGCTTGGTACTAGCGGGAGGGTACTCCTACAATGAGCAGTTCTTC
CDR3aa: CARSLVLAGGYSYNEQFF

d_gene: .
j_gene: TRBJ2-1
v_gene: TRBV2
CDR3nt: TGTGCCATCCCGACTAGAGCCAATGAGCAGTTCTTC
CDR3aa: CAIPTRANEQFF

d_gene: .
j_gene: TRBJ2-3
v_gene: TRBV9
CDR3nt: TGTGCCAGCAGCGTAGAGAGGTCAGCATTGACAGATACGCAGTATTTT
CDR3aa: CASSVERSALTDTQYF

d_gene: TRBD1
j_gene: TRBJ2-7
v_gene: TRBV29-1
CDR3nt: TGCAGCGTGGCCGGGACAGGGGGCTACGAGCAGTACTTC
CDR3aa: CSVAGTGGYEQYF

d_gene: .
j_gene: TRBJ2-7
v_gene: TRBV5-4
CDR3nt: TGTGCCAGCAGCTCACCCGGGACAATAGAGCAGTACTTC
CDR3aa: CASSSPGTIEQYF

d_gene: TRBD1
j_gene: TRBJ1-4
v_gene: TRBV6-6
CDR3nt: TGTGCCAGCAGTTACGGGACAGGCGAAAAACTGTTTTTT
CDR3aa: CASSYGTGEKLFF

d_gene: TRBD1
j_gene: TRBJ1-2
v_gene: TRBV2
CDR3nt: TGTGCCAGCAGGAGGACAGGGCTTGATACTGACTATGGCTACACCTTC
CDR3aa: CASRRTGLDTDYGYTF